This TCR beta chain was captured by sequencing in a study of cytomegalovirus exposure and HLA in healthy donors. The study, taken as a whole, reports: There were under 200 TCR beta chains listed as cytomegalovirus-associated. Among the CMV-associated chains, a few were confirmed in vitro as specific for CMV antigens.

Of note for this clone: Its antigen is undetermined.

The J segment lost 11 bases and the V segment lost 0 bases, leaving 16 bases of the junction unmatched. The CDR3 is 17 amino acids. Germline V lookup: CDR1 MGHRA, CDR2 YSYEKL. 13 Jbeta primers and 60 Vbeta primers were used for the PCR. Clones were sequenced by immunoSEQ multiplex PCR, and TCRdb holds only the in-frame ones, with some missing. The sample has fewer than 150,000 clones, around 77% seen once. The chain couples TRBV4-1 to TRBJ1-5; TRBD1 agrees at 7 bases. Material for sequencing was PBMCs. This TCR was recovered from a middle-aged man in good health and CMV-seropositive. The chain's CDR3 is CASSQDPETGAARAQHF. The CDR3 nucleotides read TGCGCCAGCAGCCAAGATCCGGAAACAGGGGCGGCGAGGGCCCAGCATTTT.